The 22 T cell receptor beta chains below all came from one sample that was sequenced in a study of blood T cell repertoires in COVID-19. The table came from immunoSEQ multiplex PCR; TCRdb's copy has only in-frame clones and leaves some out. The repertoire includes about 220,000 clones, roughly 84% of them detected once, and 3% to 4.5% sits in the top ten. Material: peripheral blood. These receptor sequences come from a woman older than 75 with acute or convalescent COVID-19.

The chain links TRBV19 to TRBJ2-7; 9 bases are shared with TRBD1. Trimming took 4 bases from V and 2 from J; bases not matched to a gene: 3. The CDR3 contains 14 residues. Germline assignment: CDR1 LNHDA and CDR2 SQIVND (reference sequence). The CDR3 region has the DNA TGTGCCAGTAGTACCACAGGGGGCCCCTACGAGCAGTACTTC. This sequence encodes CASSTTGGPYEQYF.

V is TRBV19 and J is TRBJ1-5, with 9 bases lining up with TRBD1. V shed 5 bases, J shed 0 bases, and the junction held 14 bases outside the gene matches. Germline CDR1 LNHDA, CDR2 SQIVND (reference sequence). This CDR3 is built from 19 residues. The CDR3 nucleotides read TGTGCCAGTAGTCTAGGGGGGAGGGGACAGGGATATAGCAATCAGCCCCAGCATTTT. This codes for CASSLGGRGQGYSNQPQHF.

V and J are TRBV18 and TRBJ2-2, with D possibly TRBD2 on 5 matching bases. Between the trimmed V and J ends, which lost 2 bases and 2 bases, there was a span of 12 bases. Germline-derived CDR1 and CDR2 are KGHSH and LQKENI. This CDR3 is 16 amino acids long. CDR3 sequence: CASSPGLAQNTGELFF. CDR3 DNA: TGTGCCAGCTCACCAGGGCTAGCCCAAAACACCGGGGAGCTGTTTTTT.

The count of this clone is one. The same CDR3 also results from other DNA sequences found in this sample. The chain is built from TRBV5-1 and TRBJ1-1; 7 bases fit TRBD1. CDR1 and CDR2 (germline): SGHRS, YFSETQ. This CDR3 has 14 residues. With V trimmed by 4 bases and J by 0 bases, 3 bases remained unmatched. The CDR3 loop reads CASSLTGLNTEAFF. The CDR3 nucleotides are TGCGCCAGCAGCCTGACAGGGTTGAACACTGAAGCTTTCTTT.

The rearrangement joins TRBV9 to TRBJ1-2; 7 nucleotides agree with TRBD1. Germline CDR1 and CDR2: SGDLS and YYNGEE. CDR3 size: 14 residues. Trimming at V came to 4 bases and at J to 6 bases, leaving 9 bases not matched to a gene. The CDR3 spells CASSTRDSRDGYTF. The CDR3, as DNA: TGTGCCAGCAGCACCCGGGACAGCAGGGATGGCTACACCTTC.

The chain uses TRBV29-1 and TRBJ2-5; 9 nucleotides align to TRBD2. CDR1 is SQVTM and CDR2 is ANQGSEA in the germline V gene. CDR3 length equals 13 residues. With 7 bases clipped from V and 4 bases from J, the junction kept 7 bases outside the gene matches. The CDR3 is CSAIRRGGETQYF. CDR3 DNA: TGCAGCGCAATACGGCGGGGGGGAGAGACCCAGTACTTC.

The V call is TRBV27, the J call TRBJ1-1; D gene uncertain. Trimming took off 4 bases at V and 1 base at J, with 13 bases between the two ends. Germline V CDR1 and CDR2: MNHEY, SMNVEV (reference sequence). CDR3 length: 15 residues. This chain's CDR3 is CASSSLSGRNTEAFF. CDR3 sequence (DNA): TGTGCCAGCAGTTCCCTATCCGGGAGGAACACTGAAGCTTTCTTT.

This chain uses TRBV19 with TRBJ2-1; D unresolved. Germline values: CDR1 LNHDA, CDR2 SQIVND (reference sequence). Trimming shortened V by 6 bases and J by 0 bases, and 9 bases separated the two germline ends. The CDR3 runs 14 residues. CDR3 amino acids: CASRESSSYNEQFF. In DNA, the CDR3 is TGTGCCAGTAGGGAGAGTAGCTCCTACAATGAGCAGTTCTTC.

The chain employs TRBV3-1 (or the pseudogene TRBV3-2) and TRBJ2-1; 15 bases match TRBD2. Germline-derived CDR1 and CDR2 are LGHDT and YNNKEL (reference sequence). J was trimmed by 9 bases and V by 1 base; bases with no gene match: 4. This CDR3 is 16 amino acids long. The chain's CDR3 is CASSQAGTSGGSEQFF. The CDR3 nucleotides read TGTGCCAGCAGCCAAGCAGGGACTAGCGGGGGGAGTGAGCAGTTCTTC.

The chain combines TRBV28 with TRBJ2-7; 7 nucleotides align to TRBD2. Unmatched junction bases numbered 9, after V lost 5 bases and J lost 5 bases. The CDR3 runs 14 residues. The germline CDR1 and CDR2 sequences are MDHEN and SYDVKM. In DNA, the CDR3 is TGTGCCAGCAGTAAGCGGGGAGGCCCCAACGAGCAGTACTTC. Translating gives CASSKRGGPNEQYF. Full variable domain (rest looked up from reference TRBV28 and TRBJ2-7): DVKVTQSSRYLVKRTGEKVFLECVQDMDHENMFWYRQDPGLGLRLIYFSYDVKMKEKGDIPEGYSVSREKKERFSLILESASTNQTSMYLCASSKRGGPNEQYFGPGTRLTVT.

The chain has TRBV6-1 and TRBJ1-1; TRBD1 matches 8 bases. This CDR3 is built from 18 residues. Germline lookup yields CDR1 MNHNS and CDR2 SASEGT. V shed 0 bases, J shed 1 base, and the junction held 10 bases outside the gene matches. The CDR3 bases are TGTGCCAGCAGTGAAGCTTTTCCCCAGGGGGCGAGGAACACTGAAGCTTTCTTT. Its translation: CASSEAFPQGARNTEAFF.

The chain uses TRBV7-6 and TRBJ1-1; 11 nucleotides align to TRBD1. Losses at the gene ends were 1 base for V and 7 bases for J; bases not matched to a gene: 11. The CDR3 runs 17 residues. Germline values: CDR1 SGHVS, CDR2 FNYEAQ. CDR3 residues: CASSLGVTGTGGYEAFF. The CDR3 DNA follows: TGTGCCAGCAGCTTAGGCGTTACCGGGACAGGGGGATATGAAGCTTTCTTT.

This chain joins TRBV6-5 and TRBJ1-1; D is perhaps TRBD1 (5 bases). The CDR3 has 13 amino acids. V was clipped by 9 bases and J by 6 bases, with 17 bases between them. Germline CDR1 reads MNHEY; CDR2 reads SVGAGI. The CDR3 DNA follows: TGTGCCAGTTGGACGGGGGGAATGGCTGAAGCTTTCTTT. Protein product: CASWTGGMAEAFF.

The chain carries TRBV9 and TRBJ2-2; no clear D gene. This CDR3 is built from 15 residues. The germline V and J ends were trimmed by 0 bases and 0 bases, with 6 bases remaining between them. CDR1 SGDLS and CDR2 YYNGEE come from the germline V gene. Here the CDR3 reads CASSVVSTNTGELFF. CDR3 nucleotides: TGTGCCAGCAGCGTAGTCAGTACGAACACCGGGGAGCTGTTTTTT.

This clone has just one count. The chain has TRBV3-1 (or the pseudogene TRBV3-2) and TRBJ1-1; D is undetermined. Per germline, CDR1 LGHDT and CDR2 YNNKEL (reference sequence). The V end was cut by 0 bases, the J end by 2 bases, with 13 bases between. The CDR3 runs to 16 residues. In DNA form, the CDR3 reads TGTGCCAGCAGCCAAGAGTCTGTGGCGGGAAACACTGAAGCTTTCTTT. Its protein is CASSQESVAGNTEAFF.

V gene TRBV2 combines with J gene TRBJ2-3; D unresolved. Trimming left V 8 bases short and J 7 bases short, with 10 bases between. The CDR3 totals 11 residues. Germline assignment: CDR1 SNHLY and CDR2 FYNNEI. The CDR3 sequence is CASGTGYTQYF. For the CDR3, the DNA is TGTGCCAGCGGCACCGGGTATACGCAGTATTTT.

This rearrangement joins TRBV20-1 to TRBJ1-4; 7 bases map to TRBD1. Germline CDR1 and CDR2: DFQATT and SNEGSKA (reference sequence). There are 14 residues in the CDR3. V lost 3 bases to trimming and J lost 8 bases; unmatched junction nucleotides: 9. The CDR3 here is CSASPGGSREKLFF. As DNA, the CDR3 is TGCAGTGCTAGTCCAGGGGGTTCAAGAGAAAAACTGTTTTTT.

The CDR3 region has the DNA TGTGCCAGCAGTGGACAGGGGTCCGGGGAGCTGTTTTTT. This codes for CASSGQGSGELFF. The chain is built from TRBV2 and TRBJ2-2, with TRBD1 matching over 8 bases. CDR3 size: 13 residues. V shed 4 bases and J 6 bases; nucleotides not matched to a gene: 1. Germline assignment: CDR1 SNHLY and CDR2 FYNNEI. Complete variable domain (other parts from reference TRBV2 and TRBJ2-2): EPEVTQTPSHQVTQMGQEVILRCVPISNHLYFYWYRQILGQKVEFLVSFYNNEISEKSEIFDDQFSVERPDGSNFTLKIRSTKLEDSAMYFCASSGQGSGELFFGEGSRLTVL.

This clone was seen only a few times. This chain connects TRBV1 to TRBJ1-3; the table's D gene call, TRBD1, was not cross checked with the DNA. TRBV1 is classified as a pseudogene. There are 18 residues in the CDR3. The CDR3 sequence: CTSSQGLEAGETGNTIYF. CDR3 coding DNA: TGCACCAGCAGCCAAGGGCTCGAGGCAGGGGAGACAGGAAACACCATATATTTT.

The V and J genes are TRBV4-3 and TRBJ1-1; D perhaps matches TRBD1 (6 bases). V lost 4 bases, J lost 10 bases, and 16 bases lay in between. This CDR3 region has 13 residues. CDR1 is LGHNA and CDR2 is YSLEER in the germline V gene. CDR3 sequence reads: CASSLDPGQVAFF. CDR3 DNA sequence: TGCGCCAGCAGCCTTGATCCGGGACAAGTAGCTTTCTTT.

V and J are TRBV28 and TRBJ1-5; D is uncertain. Germline CDR1 MDHEN, CDR2 SYDVKM. The germline V and J ends were trimmed by 7 bases and 6 bases, with 16 bases remaining between them. This CDR3 spans 14 amino acids. CDR3 DNA: TGTGCCAGCACCTTATCCGTTGGCCCTCAGCCCCAGCATTTT. Amino acid sequence: CASTLSVGPQPQHF.

V and J are TRBV11-2 and TRBJ1-4; 7 bases map to TRBD1. J gave up 8 bases and V 6 bases, and 3 bases lay outside the gene matches. CDR1 is SGHAT, CDR2 FQNNGV, per germline. This CDR3 comprises 12 residues. The CDR3 loop is CASSLTGEKLFF. CDR3 sequence (DNA): TGTGCCAGCAGTTTGACAGGGGAAAAACTGTTTTTT.